This T cell receptor (beta chain) was recovered during a study of cytomegalovirus exposure and HLA in healthy donors. Study-wide findings and caveats: A later analysis showed HLA-associated TCR beta chains outstripping equally common others in clonal expansion. Accounts indicate the classifier identified cytomegalovirus status with strong specificity and sensitivity. The study recorded 164 TCR beta chains that were cytomegalovirus-associated. The study reported that TCR beta sequences accurately predicted HLA-A and HLA-B alleles in most subjects.

The PCR contained 60 Vbeta and 13 Jbeta primers. Assay: immunoSEQ multiplex PCR; the TCRdb copy retains only in-frame clones and omits some. Of under 85,000 clones in the sample, over 70% were seen once. The CDR3 is made up of 16 amino acids. Germline loops: CDR1 MNHNS, CDR2 SASEGT. The germline V and J ends were trimmed by 2 bases and 0 bases, with 13 bases remaining between them. This clone was observed a few times. Its antigen remains unidentified. The TCR comes from a woman aged 40 to 50 in good health and CMV-seropositive. The specimen sequenced was PBMCs. The rearrangement joins TRBV6-1 to TRBJ1-2, with D uncertain. The CDR3 loop reads CASSEWRTLSNYGYTF. The CDR3 nucleotides are TGTGCCAGCAGTGAATGGAGGACTTTGTCTAACTATGGCTACACCTTC.